The clone carrying this T cell receptor (beta chain) has just one count. Its matching antigen is unknown. TCRdb keeps only in-frame clones here, not all; method: immunoSEQ multiplex PCR. The repertoire holds around 66,000 clones, with more than 75% as singletons. These data originate in a study of T cell responses to AZD1222 COVID-19 vaccine. Findings and caveats of the study: The reported proportion of spike-specific TCRs targeting unmutated variant regions was nearly half. Scientists sampled the repertoires only once the peak T cell response had passed.

Germline values: CDR1 LNHDA, CDR2 SQIVND (reference sequence). V lost 10 bases and J 5 bases, leaving 15 bases between the germline ends. The CDR3 has 13 residues. This receptor was obtained from an adult who received the MenACWY meningococcal vaccine as a control. The chain combines TRBV19 with TRBJ1-5; no firm D call. Sequencing was performed on peripheral blood, taken 28 days after the second dose of the MenACWY control vaccine. CDR3 region: CAIARGPDQPQHF. CDR3 bases: TGTGCCATTGCCCGAGGGCCAGATCAGCCCCAGCATTTT.